This T cell receptor beta chain was found in a study of technical replicates of blood from a few donors. J was trimmed by 5 bases and V by 7 bases; bases with no gene match: 13. The CDR3 is made up of 16 amino acids. The germline V gene has CDR1 LNHDA and CDR2 SQIVND (reference sequence). Profiled with immunoSEQ multiplex PCR; TCRdb holds only in-frame clones, not every one. The sample records about 83,000 clones, around 96% being singletons. This rearrangement joins TRBV19 to TRBJ2-2; 7 bases line up with TRBD1. The clonotype originates from a human donor in good health. Material for sequencing was T cells isolated from PBMCs. The CDR3 is CASKTPWTGWTGELFF. DNA for the CDR3: TGTGCCAGTAAGACTCCATGGACAGGATGGACCGGGGAGCTGTTTTTT.